This TCR beta chain is from a study of T cells in Graves' hyperthyroidism and ophthalmopathy. This clonotype was seen at least ten times. Its antigen is still unknown. Trimming left V 5 bases short and J 4 bases short, with 14 bases between. The germline V gene encodes CDR1 MDHEN and CDR2 SYDVKM. The CDR3 runs 14 residues. Points from the study as a whole: Most clonotypes that expanded in the thyroid above 0.001 also showed up in blood.

TCR beta CDR3 sequences were amplified from RNA transcripts. First-round RT-PCR of the TCR CDR3 relied on the HTBI primer set. TCRdb re-derived calls from the multiplex PCR reads in MiXCR, one entry per CDR3 protein. The repertoire holds hundreds of thousands of distinct CDR3 sequences, with about 24% as singletons. The clonotype comes from a woman aged 40 to 50 with Graves' ophthalmopathy. Sequencing was performed on blood. V is TRBV28 and J is TRBJ2-5; possibly TRBD1 for D (7 bases). CDR3 sequence: CASSPRQGGETQYF. CDR3 nucleotide sequence: TGTGCCAGCAGTCCGAGACAGGGAGGAGAGACCCAGTACTTC.